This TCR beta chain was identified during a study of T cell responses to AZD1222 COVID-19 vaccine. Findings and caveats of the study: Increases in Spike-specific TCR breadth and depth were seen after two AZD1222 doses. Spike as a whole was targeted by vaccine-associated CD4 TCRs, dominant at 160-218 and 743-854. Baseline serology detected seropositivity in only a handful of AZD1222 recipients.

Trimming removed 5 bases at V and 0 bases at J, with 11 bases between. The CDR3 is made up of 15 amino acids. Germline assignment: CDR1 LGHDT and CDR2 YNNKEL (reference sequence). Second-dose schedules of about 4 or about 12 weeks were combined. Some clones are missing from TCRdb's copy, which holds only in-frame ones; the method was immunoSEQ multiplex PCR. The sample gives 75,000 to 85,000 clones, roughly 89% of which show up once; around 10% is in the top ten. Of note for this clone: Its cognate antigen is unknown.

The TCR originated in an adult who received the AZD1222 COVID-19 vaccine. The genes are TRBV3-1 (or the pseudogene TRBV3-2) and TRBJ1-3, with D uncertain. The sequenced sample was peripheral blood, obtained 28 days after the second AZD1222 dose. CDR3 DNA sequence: TGTGCCAGCAGCGGCGACACAGTCTCTGGAAACACCATATATTTT. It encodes CASSGDTVSGNTIYF.